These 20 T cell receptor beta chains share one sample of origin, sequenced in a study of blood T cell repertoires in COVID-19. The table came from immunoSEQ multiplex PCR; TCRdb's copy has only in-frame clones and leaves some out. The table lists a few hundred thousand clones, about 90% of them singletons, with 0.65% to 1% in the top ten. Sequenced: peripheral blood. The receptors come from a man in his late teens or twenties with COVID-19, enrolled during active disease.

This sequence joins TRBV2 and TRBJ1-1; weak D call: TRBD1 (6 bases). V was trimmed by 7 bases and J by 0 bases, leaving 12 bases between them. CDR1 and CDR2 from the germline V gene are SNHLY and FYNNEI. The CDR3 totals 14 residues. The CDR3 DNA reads TGTGCCAGCATCATCGGACAGTTGAACACTGAAGCTTTCTTT. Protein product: CASIIGQLNTEAFF.

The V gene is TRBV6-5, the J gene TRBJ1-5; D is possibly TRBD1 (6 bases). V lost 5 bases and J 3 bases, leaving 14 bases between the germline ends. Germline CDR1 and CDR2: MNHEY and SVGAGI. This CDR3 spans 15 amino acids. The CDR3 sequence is CASSLQGELNQPQHF. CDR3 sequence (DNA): TGTGCCAGCAGTCTACAGGGTGAGCTCAATCAGCCCCAGCATTTT.

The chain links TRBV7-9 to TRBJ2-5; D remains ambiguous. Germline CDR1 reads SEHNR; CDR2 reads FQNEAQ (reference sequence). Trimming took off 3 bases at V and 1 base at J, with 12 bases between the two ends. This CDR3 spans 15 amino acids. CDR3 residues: CASSFGAPAQETQYF. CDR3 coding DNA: TGTGCCAGCAGCTTTGGAGCGCCAGCCCAAGAGACCCAGTACTTC. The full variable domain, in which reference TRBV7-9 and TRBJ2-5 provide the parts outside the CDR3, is DTGVSQNPRHKITKRGQNVTFRCDPISEHNRLYWYRQTLGQGPEFLTYFQNEAQLEKSRLLSDRFSAERPKGSFSTLEIQRTEQGDSAMYLCASSFGAPAQETQYFGPGTRLLVL.

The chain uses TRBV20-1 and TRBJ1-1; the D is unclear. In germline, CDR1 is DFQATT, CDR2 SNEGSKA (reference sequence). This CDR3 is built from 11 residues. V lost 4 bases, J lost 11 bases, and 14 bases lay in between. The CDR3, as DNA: TGCAGTGCTAATAATCTTCAGGTGGCTTTCTTT. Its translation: CSANNLQVAFF.

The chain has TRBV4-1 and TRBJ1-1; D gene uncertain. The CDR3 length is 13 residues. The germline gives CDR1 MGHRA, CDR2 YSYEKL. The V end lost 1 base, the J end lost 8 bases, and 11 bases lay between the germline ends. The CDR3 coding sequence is TGCGCCAGCAGCCAAGGGCCCACGAGGGAAGCTTTCTTT. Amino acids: CASSQGPTREAFF.

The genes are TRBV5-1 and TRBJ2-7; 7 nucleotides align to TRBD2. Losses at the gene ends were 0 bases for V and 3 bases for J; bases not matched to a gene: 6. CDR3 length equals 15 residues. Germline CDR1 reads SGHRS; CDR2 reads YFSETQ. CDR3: CASSLGTSVYYEQYF. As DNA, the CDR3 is TGCGCCAGCAGCTTGGGCACTAGCGTTTACTACGAGCAGTACTTC.

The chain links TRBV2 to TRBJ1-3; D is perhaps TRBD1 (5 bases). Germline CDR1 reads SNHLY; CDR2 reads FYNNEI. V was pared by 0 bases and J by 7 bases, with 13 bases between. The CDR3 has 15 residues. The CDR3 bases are TGTGCCAGCAGTGAAGCGCTTCCAGGGCGGAACACCATATATTTT. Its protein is CASSEALPGRNTIYF. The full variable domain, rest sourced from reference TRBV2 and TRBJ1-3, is EPEVTQTPSHQVTQMGQEVILRCVPISNHLYFYWYRQILGQKVEFLVSFYNNEISEKSEIFDDQFSVERPDGSNFTLKIRSTKLEDSAMYFCASSEALPGRNTIYFGEGSWLTVV.

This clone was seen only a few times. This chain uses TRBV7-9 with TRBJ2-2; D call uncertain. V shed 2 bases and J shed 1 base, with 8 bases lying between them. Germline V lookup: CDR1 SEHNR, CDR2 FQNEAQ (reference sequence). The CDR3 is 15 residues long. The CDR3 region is CASSLWAMNTGELFF. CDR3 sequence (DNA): TGTGCCAGCAGCTTATGGGCCATGAACACCGGGGAGCTGTTTTTT.

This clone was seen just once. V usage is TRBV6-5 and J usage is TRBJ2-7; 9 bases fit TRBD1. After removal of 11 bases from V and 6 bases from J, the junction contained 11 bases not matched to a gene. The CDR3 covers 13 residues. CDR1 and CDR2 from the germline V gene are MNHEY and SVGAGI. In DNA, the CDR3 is TGTGCCGGGGGACAGGGAGTCACCGCCGAGCAGTACTTC. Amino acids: CAGGQGVTAEQYF.

CDR3 nucleotide sequence: TGTGCCAGCAGCGATTCGGGTAGGACTAGGAACAATGAGCAGTTCTTC. It translates to CASSDSGRTRNNEQFF. V usage is TRBV6-4 and J usage is TRBJ2-1; 7 positions match TRBD2. The CDR3 sequence is 16 residues long. V shed 6 bases, J shed 5 bases, and the junction held 13 bases outside the gene matches. Germline CDR1 and CDR2: MRHNA and SNTAGT.

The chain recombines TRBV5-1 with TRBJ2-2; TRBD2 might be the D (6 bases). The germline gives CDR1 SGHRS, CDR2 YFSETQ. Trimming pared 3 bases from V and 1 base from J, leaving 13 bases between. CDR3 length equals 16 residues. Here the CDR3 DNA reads TGCGCCAGCAGCTGGGGGGACCCAAGGAACACCGGGGAGCTGTTTTTT. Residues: CASSWGDPRNTGELFF.

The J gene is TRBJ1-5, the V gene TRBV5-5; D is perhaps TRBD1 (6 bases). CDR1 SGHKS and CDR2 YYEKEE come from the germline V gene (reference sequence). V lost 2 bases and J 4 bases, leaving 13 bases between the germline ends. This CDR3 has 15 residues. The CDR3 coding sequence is TGTGCCAGCAGCTTTGAGAGGGGGGGGAATCAGCCCCAGCATTTT. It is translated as CASSFERGGNQPQHF.

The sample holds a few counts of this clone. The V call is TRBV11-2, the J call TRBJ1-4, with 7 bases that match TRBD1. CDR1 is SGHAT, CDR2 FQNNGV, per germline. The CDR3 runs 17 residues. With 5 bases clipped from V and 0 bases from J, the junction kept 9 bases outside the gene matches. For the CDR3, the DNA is TGTGCCAGCAGCACCAAGACAGGGCCCACAACTAATGAAAAACTGTTTTTT. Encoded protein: CASSTKTGPTTNEKLFF.

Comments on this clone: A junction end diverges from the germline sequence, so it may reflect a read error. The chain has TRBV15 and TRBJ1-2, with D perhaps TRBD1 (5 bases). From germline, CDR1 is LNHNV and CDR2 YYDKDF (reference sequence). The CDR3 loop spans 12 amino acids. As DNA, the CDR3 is TGTGCCACCAGCAGAGATCATACGGGGGAAGGTTTC. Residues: CATSRDHTGEGF.

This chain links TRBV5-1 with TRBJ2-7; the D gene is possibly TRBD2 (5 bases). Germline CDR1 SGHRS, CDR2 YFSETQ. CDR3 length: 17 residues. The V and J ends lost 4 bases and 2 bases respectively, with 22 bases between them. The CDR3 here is CASSPGSSGSPPYEQYF. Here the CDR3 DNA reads TGCGCCAGCAGCCCGGGGAGTTCGGGGTCTCCTCCCTACGAGCAGTACTTC.

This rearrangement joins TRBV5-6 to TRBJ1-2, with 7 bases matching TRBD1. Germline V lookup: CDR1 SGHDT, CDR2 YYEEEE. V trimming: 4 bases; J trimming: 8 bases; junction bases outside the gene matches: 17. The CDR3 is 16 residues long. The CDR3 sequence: CASSLGTETRLRGYTF. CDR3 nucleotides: TGTGCCAGCAGCCTTGGGACAGAAACCCGGTTGAGGGGCTACACCTTC. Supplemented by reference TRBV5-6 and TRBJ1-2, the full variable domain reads DAGVTQSPTHLIKTRGQQVTLRCSPKSGHDTVSWYQQALGQGPQFIFQYYEEEERQRGNFPDRFSGHQFPNYSSELNVNALLLGDSALYLCASSLGTETRLRGYTFGSGTRLTVV.

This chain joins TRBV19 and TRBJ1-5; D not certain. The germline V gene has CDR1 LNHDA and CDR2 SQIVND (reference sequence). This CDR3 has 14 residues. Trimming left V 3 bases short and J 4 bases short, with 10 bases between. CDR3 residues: CASSITGRNQPQHF. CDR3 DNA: TGTGCCAGTAGTATCACCGGGAGGAATCAGCCCCAGCATTTT.

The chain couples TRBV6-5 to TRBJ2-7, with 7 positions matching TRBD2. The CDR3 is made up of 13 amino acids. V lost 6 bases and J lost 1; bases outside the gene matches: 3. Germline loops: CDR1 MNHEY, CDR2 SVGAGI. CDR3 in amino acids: CASRTLASYEQYF. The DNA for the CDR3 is TGTGCCAGCAGAACACTAGCGTCCTACGAGCAGTACTTC.

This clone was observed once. The DNA for the CDR3 is TGCGCCAGCAGCGCACACGGGACTAGCGGGGGGGCCGTCAGGCATGAGCAGTTCTTC. It yields the protein CASSAHGTSGGAVRHEQFF. This rearrangement joins TRBV10-1 to TRBJ2-1, with 16 positions matching TRBD2. Looked up from germline, CDR1 is WNHNN and CDR2 is SYGVQD (reference sequence). V shed 6 bases and J 8 bases; nucleotides not matched to a gene: 16. CDR3 length: 19 amino acids.

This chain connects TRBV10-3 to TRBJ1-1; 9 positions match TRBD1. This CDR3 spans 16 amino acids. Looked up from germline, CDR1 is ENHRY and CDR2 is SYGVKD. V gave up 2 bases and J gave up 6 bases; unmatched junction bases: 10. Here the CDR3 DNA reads TGTGCCATCAGTGAGACAGGGGGCTGGGGAAAGGCTGAAGCTTTCTTT. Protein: CAISETGGWGKAEAFF.